Listed here are 29 T cell receptor beta chains from one sample, sequenced in a study of T cell repertoires in aging, cancer and after chemotherapy. Amplification of TCR beta used genomic DNA extracted from peripheral blood. Multiplex touch-down PCR with TRB-A/B primers amplified rearranged V-D-J TRB sequences. TCRdb used MiXCR to reprocess the multiplex PCR reads, holding one entry per CDR3 protein. Here the sample spans roughly 4,500 distinct CDR3 sequences, approximately 41% being singletons. The sample was blood. The source of these receptors is a human donor with a solid tumor.

V gene TRBV14 combines with J gene TRBJ1-2; possibly TRBD1 for D (5 bases). CDR1 is SGHDN, CDR2 FVKESK, per germline. CDR3 length: 13 residues. V was shortened by 4 bases and J by 6 bases, with 12 bases between the two germline ends. CDR3 sequence (DNA): TGTGCCAGCAGCCCCTCCGGGGCGCATGGCTACACCTTC. This gives the protein CASSPSGAHGYTF.

The chain joins TRBV20-1 to TRBJ2-2; D unclear. V was clipped by 3 bases and J by 5 bases, with 13 bases between them. The CDR3 spans 14 residues. Germline V lookup: CDR1 DFQATT, CDR2 SNEGSKA (reference sequence). This chain's CDR3 is CSASMQARTGELFF. CDR3 DNA: TGCAGTGCTAGTATGCAAGCACGGACCGGGGAGCTGTTTTTT.

This sequence joins TRBV6-5 and TRBJ1-1, with 9 nucleotides matching TRBD1. V was pared by 6 bases and J by 0 bases, with 5 bases of the junction left unmatched. Per the germline V gene, CDR1 is MNHEY and CDR2 is SVGAGI. The length of the CDR3 is 15 residues. For the CDR3, the DNA is TGTGCCAGCAGCAAACAGGGGGCAATGAACACTGAAGCTTTCTTT. As protein: CASSKQGAMNTEAFF.

This clonotype was counted a few times. The genes are TRBV7-2 and TRBJ2-3; no clear D. The ends were cut back, 1 base at V and 6 bases at J, with 8 bases in the middle. This CDR3 has 13 residues. CDR1 and CDR2 from the germline V gene are SGHTA and FQGNSA. DNA of the CDR3: TGTGCCAGCAGCTTAGTTCGTGCGGATACGCAGTATTTT. Translated, it gives CASSLVRADTQYF.

The chain uses TRBV20-1 and TRBJ1-6; D gene ambiguous. The CDR3 is 12 residues long. Germline assignment: CDR1 DFQATT and CDR2 SNEGSKA (reference sequence). CDR3 amino acids: CSSGSYNSPLHF. In DNA, the CDR3 is TGCAGCTCGGGGAGTTATAATTCACCCCTCCACTTT.

The sample holds a few counts of this clonotype. The chain has TRBV6-2 or TRBV6-3 and TRBJ2-7, with D perhaps matching TRBD2 (6 bases). CDR1 and CDR2 (germline): MNHEY, SVGEGT. Trimming took off 7 bases at V and 0 bases at J, with 16 bases between the two ends. CDR3 length equals 15 residues. The CDR3 sequence is CASTHLATASYEQYF. The CDR3 nucleotides read TGTGCCAGCACCCACCTAGCGACTGCCTCCTACGAGCAGTACTTC.

This clonotype was picked up a small number of times. The V call is TRBV11-2, the J call TRBJ1-2, with a possible D match to TRBD1 (6 bases). Germline V gene data show CDR1 as SGHAT and CDR2 as FQNNGV. CDR3 size: 15 residues. V was pared by 5 bases and J by 0 bases, with 13 bases between. The CDR3 reads CASSPEGGPNYGYTF. In DNA form, the CDR3 reads TGTGCCAGCAGCCCCGAGGGGGGCCCTAACTATGGCTACACCTTC.

This clonotype was found a few times. The J gene is TRBJ1-3, the V gene TRBV19, with 10 bases identical to TRBD1. The V segment lost 5 bases and the J segment 0 bases; nucleotides outside the gene matches: 1. This CDR3 has 15 residues. In germline, CDR1 is LNHDA, CDR2 SQIVND (reference sequence). The CDR3 region is CASSWTGGSGNTIYF. The CDR3 nucleotides are TGTGCCAGTAGTTGGACAGGGGGCTCTGGAAACACCATATATTTT.

The V gene is TRBV20-1, the J gene TRBJ2-7; 8 bases are a match to TRBD1. The CDR3 is 14 amino acids. V was pared by 6 bases and J by 6 bases, with 13 bases of the junction left unmatched. Germline V lookup: CDR1 DFQATT, CDR2 SNEGSKA (reference sequence). CDR3 in amino acids: CSAETGRGQFEQYF. CDR3 bases: TGCAGTGCCGAGACCGGCAGGGGGCAGTTCGAGCAGTACTTC.

The rearrangement links TRBV20-1 to TRBJ1-2, with 9 bases that match TRBD1. The CDR3 contains 15 residues. Germline V CDR1 and CDR2: DFQATT, SNEGSKA (reference sequence). V was clipped by 6 bases and J by 6 bases; unmatched bases: 14. CDR3 loop: CSADTGGNWIDGYTF. DNA of the CDR3: TGCAGTGCAGATACAGGGGGCAATTGGATAGATGGCTACACCTTC.

This clonotype was seen only a few times. The chain carries TRBV27 and TRBJ2-3, with D possibly TRBD2 on 5 matching bases. Trimming cost V 4 bases and J 0 bases, with 17 bases left between them. Germline CDR1 and CDR2: MNHEY and SMNVEV (reference sequence). This CDR3 has 17 residues. The CDR3 is CASSYTGIPTSTDTQYF. In DNA, the CDR3 is TGTGCCAGCAGTTATACCGGGATCCCAACTAGCACAGATACGCAGTATTTT.

This sequence joins TRBV29-1 and TRBJ2-7, with 7 positions matching TRBD1. The CDR3 extends over 15 amino acids. In germline, CDR1 is SQVTM, CDR2 ANQGSEA. The CDR3 nucleotides read TGCAGTGTAAACCATGGGACAGTCGATCCCTACGAGCAGTACTTC. Protein product: CSVNHGTVDPYEQYF.

V is TRBV6-6 and J is TRBJ2-3, with 7 bases matching TRBD1. The CDR3 sequence is 14 residues long. V trimming: 6 bases; J trimming: 2 bases; junction bases outside the gene matches: 5. CDR1 is MNHNY and CDR2 is SVGAGI in the germline V gene (reference sequence). The CDR3 sequence is CASSSGQDTDTQYF. Written as DNA, the CDR3 is TGTGCCAGCAGCTCTGGACAGGACACAGATACGCAGTATTTT.

The rearrangement uses TRBV24-1 and TRBJ2-2, with D maybe TRBD1 (5 bases). The V gene lost 5 bases and the J gene lost 2 bases, with 8 bases spanning the gap. Germline values: CDR1 KGHDR, CDR2 SFDVKD. The CDR3 loop spans 14 amino acids. CDR3 protein: CATSAGHNTGELFF. The CDR3 DNA reads TGTGCCACCAGTGCAGGACATAACACCGGGGAGCTGTTTTTT.

This clonotype was detected a few times. The chain has TRBV12-3 or TRBV12-4 and TRBJ2-7, with a tentative D call TRBD1 (5 bases). The CDR3 runs 11 residues. V was shortened by 6 bases and J by 4 bases, with 7 bases between the two germline ends. For the CDR3, the DNA is TGTGCCAGCAGCCAGGGTTACGAGCAGTACTTC. This translates into CASSQGYEQYF.

The chain carries TRBV5-4 and TRBJ1-1, with unresolved D. Germline values: CDR1 SGHNT, CDR2 YYREEE (reference sequence). V shed 0 bases and J shed 2 bases, with 8 bases lying between them. CDR3 size: 14 residues. The CDR3 protein is CASSLAVRNTEAFF. Here the CDR3 DNA reads TGTGCCAGCAGCTTGGCCGTCAGAAACACTGAAGCTTTCTTT.

V gene TRBV5-1 combines with J gene TRBJ2-1, with TRBD2 matching over 11 bases. The V gene's germline CDR1 is SGHRS and CDR2 YFSETQ. V gave up 4 bases and J gave up 9 bases; unmatched junction bases: 12. This CDR3 contains 16 residues. The CDR3 bases are TGCGCCAGCAGCCCCGCAGTAGCGGGGGGGCGGGGTGAGCAGTTCTTC. This sequence encodes CASSPAVAGGRGEQFF.

This clonotype has a handful of counts. The rearrangement joins TRBV15 to TRBJ2-7; 11 nucleotides agree with TRBD2. This CDR3 region has 14 residues. The V and J ends lost 2 bases and 3 bases, in that order; junction bases with no gene match: 0. Germline lookup yields CDR1 LNHNV and CDR2 YYDKDF (reference sequence). The CDR3, as DNA: TGTGCCACCAGCAGACTAGCGGGGGGCTACGAGCAGTACTTC. It yields the protein CATSRLAGGYEQYF.

This chain joins TRBV7-3 and TRBJ2-1; the match to TRBD2 covers 13 bases. The CDR3 loop spans 13 amino acids. V trimming: 5 bases; J trimming: 12 bases; junction bases outside the gene matches: 4. Germline assignment: CDR1 SGHTA and CDR2 FQGTGA. The chain's CDR3 is CASSRLAGGRQFF. In DNA, the CDR3 is TGTGCCAGCAGCCGACTAGCGGGGGGTCGGCAGTTCTTC.

The rearrangement joins TRBV9 to TRBJ1-1, with D unclear. The CDR3 consists of 13 residues. V was pared by 5 bases and J by 1 base, with 9 bases between. CDR1 and CDR2 (germline): SGDLS, YYNGEE. The CDR3 DNA reads as TGTGCCAGCAGTCTTCGAAGGAACACTGAAGCTTTCTTT. Protein product: CASSLRRNTEAFF.

The rearrangement joins TRBV6-5 to TRBJ2-2; TRBD1 might be the D (6 bases). Trimming removed 4 bases from V and 4 bases from J, with 10 bases in between. The germline gives CDR1 MNHEY, CDR2 SVGAGI. This CDR3 is 14 amino acids long. The CDR3 loop is CASSFQGTTGELFF. The CDR3 coding sequence is TGTGCCAGCAGTTTTCAGGGGACCACCGGGGAGCTGTTTTTT.

This chain uses TRBV6-1 with TRBJ2-7, with D possibly TRBD1 on 6 matching bases. CDR3 length: 12 amino acids. V lost 6 bases and J lost 3, with 9 bases in between. CDR1 is MNHNS, CDR2 SASEGT, per germline. The CDR3 sequence: CASRAGVYEQYF. The CDR3 DNA is TGTGCCAGCAGGGCAGGGGTCTACGAGCAGTACTTC.

The V gene is TRBV5-1, the J gene TRBJ1-2; D remains ambiguous. CDR3 length: 16 amino acids. V gave up 0 bases and J gave up 1 base, with 13 bases separating them. Germline CDR1 is SGHRS and CDR2 is YFSETQ. CDR3 DNA: TGCGCCAGCAGCTTGGCCAGGCAGGTGGATAACTATGGCTACACCTTC. It specifies CASSLARQVDNYGYTF.

The V gene is TRBV5-4, the J gene TRBJ2-5; no reliable D call. Germline lookup yields CDR1 SGHNT and CDR2 YYREEE (reference sequence). The CDR3 loop spans 16 amino acids. V lost 2 bases, J lost 2 bases, and 16 bases lay in between. The DNA of the CDR3 is TGTGCCAGCAGCTTCACCCCAATAGATGTACAAGAGACCCAGTACTTC. Residues: CASSFTPIDVQETQYF.

The rearrangement joins TRBV19 to TRBJ1-5, with 10 bases fitting TRBD1. CDR3 length equals 15 residues. The V gene's germline CDR1 is LNHDA and CDR2 SQIVND (reference sequence). Trimming at V came to 7 bases and at J to 2 bases, leaving 5 bases not matched to a gene. CDR3 sequence: CASTGTGVRNQPQHF. CDR3 DNA: TGTGCCAGTACCGGGACAGGGGTGCGCAATCAGCCCCAGCATTTT.

This chain uses TRBV20-1 with TRBJ2-5, with TRBD2 matching 8 bases. Germline loops: CDR1 DFQATT, CDR2 SNEGSKA (reference sequence). Unmatched junction bases numbered 6, after V lost 0 bases and J lost 3 bases. This CDR3 is built from 15 residues. The CDR3 sequence is CSARDGLSGEETQYF. The DNA for the CDR3 is TGCAGTGCTAGAGATGGGCTTAGCGGGGAAGAGACCCAGTACTTC.

In its sample, this clonotype was seen a few times. The chain couples TRBV19 to TRBJ1-2, with a weak D call TRBD1 (5 bases). Trimming removed 5 bases from V and 0 bases from J, with 13 bases in between. In germline, CDR1 is LNHDA, CDR2 SQIVND (reference sequence). This CDR3 spans 15 amino acids. The CDR3 here is CASSLGRYSNYGYTF. In DNA form, the CDR3 reads TGTGCCAGTAGTTTGGGACGGTACTCTAACTATGGCTACACCTTC.

The chain is built from TRBV20-1 and TRBJ1-2, with D hard to call. V lost 6 bases, J lost 2 bases, and 10 bases lay in between. Germline V CDR1 and CDR2: DFQATT, SNEGSKA (reference sequence). The CDR3 contains 12 residues. The CDR3: CSAGTQNYGYTF. Written as DNA, the CDR3 is TGCAGTGCGGGAACACAGAACTATGGCTACACCTTC.

The rearrangement uses TRBV4-1 and TRBJ2-2, with TRBD1 as a possible D gene (6 bases). The CDR3 has 14 amino acids. Per germline, CDR1 MGHRA and CDR2 YSYEKL. V lost 3 bases, J lost 7 bases, and 12 bases lay in between. In DNA form, the CDR3 reads TGCGCCAGCAGCCACGATACAGGGCGCGGGGAGCTGTTTTTT. Protein sequence: CASSHDTGRGELFF.